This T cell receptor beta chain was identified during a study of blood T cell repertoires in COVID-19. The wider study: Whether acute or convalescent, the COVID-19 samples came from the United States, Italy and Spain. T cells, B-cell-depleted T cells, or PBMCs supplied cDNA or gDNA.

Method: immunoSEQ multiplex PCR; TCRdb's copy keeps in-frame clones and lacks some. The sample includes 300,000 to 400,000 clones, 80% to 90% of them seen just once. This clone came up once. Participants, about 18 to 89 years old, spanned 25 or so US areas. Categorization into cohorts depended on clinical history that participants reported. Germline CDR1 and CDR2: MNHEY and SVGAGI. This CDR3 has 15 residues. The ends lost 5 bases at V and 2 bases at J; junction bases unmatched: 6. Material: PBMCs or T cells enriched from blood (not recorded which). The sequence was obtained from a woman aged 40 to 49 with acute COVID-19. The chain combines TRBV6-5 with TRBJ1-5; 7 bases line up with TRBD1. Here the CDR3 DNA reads TGTGCCAGCAGTACGGACAGGCTGGGCAATCAGCCCCAGCATTTT. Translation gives CASSTDRLGNQPQHF.